This T cell receptor beta chain is drawn from a study of T cell repertoires in cytomegalovirus infection (dated by TCRdb to the late 2010s). Study-level background: Because public TCR beta signatures pointed to carriage of CMV infection together with the matching HLA type, the HLA type of each donor mattered for the analysis. Here is what the overall study found, with its caveats: In both this cohort and an independent cohort of 352 donors, the cumulative frequency of public TCR beta family members distinguished carriers of CMV infection plus the relevant HLA type. In the ex vivo response, HLA-C-restricted CMV-specific TCR beta clonotypes were dominant, and in two of eight donors the single most frequent clonotype came from this HLA-C-restricted group.

Sequencing took place on an Illumina HiSeq 1500. The public reads were run again by TCRdb, first through fastp at Q25 and then through MiXCR, and only productive beta chains were kept. Each record represents a unique CDR3 protein, reported with the most common genes and DNA among its rows. This sample is represented by 300,000 or so distinct CDR3 sequences; roughly a quarter of them were singletons. The leading ten clones occupy approximately 14% of the sample. With respect to this clonotype: Its cognate antigen has yet to be identified. No clone much larger than this one lies a single base away; base qualities are absent.

This receptor was taken from a human donor in good health (CMV status not recorded). Some clones in this sample may be carry-over from other donors' samples. Sample: PBMCs.

The DNA reads as follows: TGCGCCAGCAGTTCGGGGGGCAACTCCTACAATGAGCAGTTCTTC. It translates to CASSSGGNSYNEQFF. The sequence links TRBV5-1 to TRBJ2-1; the best D guess is TRBD2, with 7 bases matching. As encoded in the germline V gene, CDR1 is SGHRS while CDR2 is YFSETQ. The CDR3 measures 15 amino acids from cysteine to phenylalanine. The read is trimmed to its CDR3 DNA, 45 bases read in frame from base 1. V loses 5 bases of germline sequence and J loses 0 bases, and the interval between the two ends is 12 bases.